These 9 T cell receptor beta chains share one sample of origin, sequenced in a study of CXCR3-negative and CXCR3-positive naive CD8 T cells. The TRB cDNA libraries were prepared by 5' RACE with UMI labels. After re-calling the 5' RACE reads, TCRdb lists one entry per CDR3 protein, DNA absent. The sample has about 92,000 distinct CDR3 sequences. The sequencing sample was made of naive CXCR3- CD8+ T cells from blood. Subset meaning: CD45RO-CCR7+CD27+CD95- naive CD8+ T cells lacking CXCR3 (TNR3-). These receptors all come from a human donor in good health. Some clones in this sample may be carry-over from other donors' samples.

V usage is TRBV16 and J usage is TRBJ1-1; TCRdb proposes TRBD1, but this gene call is untestable without DNA. Germline values: CDR1 KGHSY, CDR2 FQNENV. The CDR3 runs 14 residues. CDR3 in amino acids: CASSPSGGGTEAFF.

The J gene is TRBJ1-3, the V gene TRBV20-1. Germline CDR1 and CDR2: DFQATT and SNEGSKA (reference sequence). The CDR3 runs 15 residues. CDR3 sequence: CSARDGRGPLDTIYF.

The chain's CDR3 is CASSQDQEVWYEQYF. J is TRBJ2-7 and V is TRBV4-3. CDR3 length: 15 amino acids. The germline gives CDR1 LGHNA, CDR2 YSLEER.

The chain carries TRBV20-1 and TRBJ2-1; TCRdb calls TRBD1, which cannot be checked without DNA. The V gene's germline CDR1 is DFQATT and CDR2 SNEGSKA (reference sequence). This CDR3 has 14 residues. CDR3 sequence: CSARGWTVSNEQFF.

V is TRBV7-9 and J is TRBJ2-1; there is no DNA to check the TCRdb D call of TRBD1. The germline V gene encodes CDR1 SEHNR and CDR2 FQNEAQ (reference sequence). CDR3 length: 14 amino acids. CDR3 in amino acids: CASSYSTGGDEQFF.

The gene calls are TRBV25-1 and TRBJ2-1. CDR3 length equals 11 residues. Germline CDR1 and CDR2: MGHDK and SYGVNS. CDR3 sequence: CASSNGERQFF.

This chain joins TRBV4-1 and TRBJ2-1; with no DNA, the TCRdb D assignment of TRBD2 cannot be verified. The CDR3 spans 15 residues. The germline gives CDR1 MGHRA, CDR2 YSYEKL. CDR3 region: CASSHGLAGDNEQFF.

V is TRBV9 and J is TRBJ2-5. This CDR3 is built from 13 residues. From germline, CDR1 is SGDLS and CDR2 YYNGEE. Here the CDR3 reads CASSGGWQEAQYF.

The rearrangement joins TRBV21-1 to TRBJ2-2; TCRdb designates TRBD1, a call that cannot be tested without DNA. TRBV21-1 is recorded as a pseudogene. The length of the CDR3 is 16 residues. CDR3 loop: CASSKTGQGYHGELFF.